Presented here are 22 T cell receptor beta chains from one specimen sequenced in a study of cytomegalovirus exposure and HLA in healthy donors. The PCR contained 60 Vbeta and 13 Jbeta primers. Using immunoSEQ multiplex PCR, the repertoire was profiled, and TCRdb retains in-frame clones only, with some absent. The sample includes about 170,000 clones, 85% of them seen just once. The sample was PBMCs. The origin of the receptors is a man aged 30 to 45 in good health and CMV-seropositive.

The J gene is TRBJ2-1, the V gene TRBV29-1, with 9 bases fitting TRBD2. This CDR3 is 15 amino acids long. CDR1 is SQVTM and CDR2 is ANQGSEA in the germline V gene. The V gene end was trimmed by 1 base and the J gene end by 9 bases; junction bases not matched to a gene: 10. CDR3 DNA sequence: TGCAGCGTTGAAGGTTGGGGGACTAGCTCGAGTGAGCAGTTCTTC. It yields the protein CSVEGWGTSSSEQFF.

The chain uses TRBV6-1 and TRBJ2-7; D perhaps matches TRBD1 (6 bases). In germline, CDR1 is MNHNS, CDR2 SASEGT. This CDR3 comprises 12 residues. V shed 3 bases and J shed 3 bases, with 6 bases lying between them. Here the CDR3 DNA reads TGTGCCAGCAGTGAGACAGGCTACGAGCAGTACGTC. It yields the protein CASSETGYEQYV.

The rearrangement links TRBV9 to TRBJ2-1; TRBD1 aligns across 7 bases. Germline values: CDR1 SGDLS, CDR2 YYNGEE. V lost 3 bases, J lost 1 base, and 1 base stayed unmatched. This CDR3 contains 14 residues. The CDR3: CASSAGGSYNEQFF. CDR3 sequence (DNA): TGTGCCAGCAGCGCAGGGGGTTCCTACAATGAGCAGTTCTTC.

This chain joins TRBV2 and TRBJ2-7; 9 nucleotides line up with TRBD2. Looked up from germline, CDR1 is SNHLY and CDR2 is FYNNEI. Unmatched junction bases numbered 4, after V lost 6 bases and J lost 4 bases. The CDR3 spans 13 residues. The CDR3 coding sequence is TGTGCCAGCAGGGTAGCGGGAGTGTACGAGCAGTACGTC. Its protein product is CASRVAGVYEQYV.

In this sample, this clone turned up once. The rearrangement links TRBV5-4 to TRBJ2-1; D perhaps matches TRBD1 (6 bases). Germline-derived CDR1 and CDR2 are SGHNT and YYREEE (reference sequence). The CDR3 is 14 amino acids. Deletions cut 5 bases from V and 7 bases from J, with 16 bases between. Written as DNA, the CDR3 is TGTGCCAGCAGTGGCAGGGGCCAACGGAATGAGCAGTTCTTC. It is translated as CASSGRGQRNEQFF.

The CDR3 sequence: CASSLGVIYNSPLHF. CDR3 coding DNA: TGTGCCAGCAGTTTAGGGGTGATCTATAATTCACCCCTCCACTTT. The V and J genes are TRBV5-6 and TRBJ1-6, with D perhaps matching TRBD1 (5 bases). CDR3 length: 15 residues. V was pared by 5 bases and J by 3 bases, with 12 bases between. CDR1 SGHDT and CDR2 YYEEEE come from the germline V gene.

The chain employs TRBV28 and TRBJ2-1; 10 bases are a match to TRBD2. There are 15 residues in the CDR3. The germline V gene has CDR1 MDHEN and CDR2 SYDVKM. V lost 6 bases to trimming and J lost 6 bases; unmatched junction nucleotides: 8. The CDR3 region is CASRKAGGPTNEQFF. CDR3 DNA sequence: TGTGCCAGCAGAAAAGCGGGAGGGCCAACCAATGAGCAGTTCTTC.

For this clone: One junction end does not reproduce the germline sequence, and a read error may be involved. The gene calls are TRBV7-9 and TRBJ2-5, with D possibly matching TRBD1 (6 bases). This CDR3 is 14 amino acids long. Germline V gene data show CDR1 as SEHNR and CDR2 as FQNEAQ (reference sequence). CDR3 nucleotide sequence: TGTTCCAGCAGCTTAGCTGGCTTAGGGGGACCCCAGTACTTC. Translation: CSSSLAGLGGPQYF.

This chain uses TRBV19 with TRBJ2-1; 13 bases align to TRBD2. The CDR3 runs 16 residues. Unmatched junction bases numbered 6, after V lost 5 bases and J lost 5 bases. CDR1 LNHDA and CDR2 SQIVND come from the germline V gene (reference sequence). CDR3 loop: CASSPQGLAGNNEQFF. For the CDR3, the DNA is TGTGCCAGTAGTCCGCAGGGACTAGCGGGGAACAATGAGCAGTTCTTC.

The chain uses TRBV7-9 and TRBJ1-2, with 11 bases that match TRBD1. V was clipped by 5 bases and J by 8 bases; unmatched bases: 4. Germline CDR1 is SEHNR and CDR2 is FQNEAQ (reference sequence). The CDR3 sequence is 13 residues long. CDR3 sequence: CASSQDRGQGYTF. The CDR3 DNA reads as TGTGCCAGCAGCCAGGACAGGGGGCAAGGCTACACCTTC.

J is TRBJ2-5 and V is TRBV2; D not certain. The germline V gene has CDR1 SNHLY and CDR2 FYNNEI. Deletions cut 6 bases from V and 0 bases from J, with 5 bases between. The CDR3 length is 12 residues. The CDR3 bases are TGTGCCAGCAGCCAGTACCAAGAGACCCAGTACTTC. It translates to CASSQYQETQYF. Full variable domain (remainder filled in from reference TRBV2 and TRBJ2-5): EPEVTQTPSHQVTQMGQEVILRCVPISNHLYFYWYRQILGQKVEFLVSFYNNEISEKSEIFDDQFSVERPDGSNFTLKIRSTKLEDSAMYFCASSQYQETQYFGPGTRLLVL.

The chain links TRBV4-1 to TRBJ2-2; 9 bases are shared with TRBD2. After removal of 3 bases from V and 0 bases from J, the junction contained 14 bases not matched to a gene. The germline V gene has CDR1 MGHRA and CDR2 YSYEKL. The CDR3 contains 20 residues. CDR3 sequence reads: CASSHLQGLAGSSNTGELFF. CDR3 sequence (DNA): TGCGCCAGCAGCCACCTCCAGGGGCTAGCGGGATCCTCGAACACCGGGGAGCTGTTTTTT.

This chain uses TRBV7-2 with TRBJ2-2; maybe TRBD2 (6 bases). The CDR3 is made up of 16 amino acids. CDR1 and CDR2 from the germline V gene are SGHTA and FQGNSA. The V end lost 4 bases, the J end lost 4 bases, and 16 bases lay between the germline ends. This CDR3 is CASSSTSGLGTGELFF. CDR3 nucleotides: TGTGCCAGCAGCTCCACGAGCGGGCTGGGCACCGGGGAGCTGTTTTTT.

The chain joins TRBV7-8 to TRBJ2-1; TRBD2 aligns across 14 bases. Germline V gives CDR1 SGHVS, CDR2 FQNEAQ. The junction had 6 bases not matched to a gene; V was cut back by 5 bases and J by 0 bases. The CDR3 consists of 18 residues. CDR3 amino acids: CASSPTGTSGSSYNEQFF. CDR3 coding DNA: TGTGCCAGCAGCCCAACCGGGACTAGCGGGAGCTCCTACAATGAGCAGTTCTTC.

The J gene is TRBJ1-1, the V gene TRBV7-2, with a tentative D call TRBD1 (5 bases). Germline V gives CDR1 SGHTA, CDR2 FQGNSA. V was cut by 5 bases and J by 4 bases, with 17 bases left in between. CDR3 length equals 15 residues. The CDR3: CASSPDSARSTEAFF. DNA for the CDR3: TGTGCCAGCAGCCCCGACAGTGCGCGGAGCACTGAAGCTTTCTTT.

The chain has TRBV7-6 and TRBJ1-4, with D possibly TRBD1 on 6 matching bases. This CDR3 contains 13 residues. The V end lost 6 bases, the J end lost 6 bases, and 11 bases lay between the germline ends. From germline, CDR1 is SGHVS and CDR2 FNYEAQ. The CDR3 protein is CASRRGLDEKLFF. The CDR3 DNA reads TGTGCCAGCAGGAGGGGGTTGGATGAAAAACTGTTTTTT.

This clone has more than one count but fewer than ten. This chain connects TRBV19 to TRBJ1-4; tentative D call: TRBD1 (5 bases). There are 14 residues in the CDR3. The V end was cut by 1 base, the J end by 10 bases, with 13 bases between. Germline CDR1 and CDR2: LNHDA and SQIVND (reference sequence). The CDR3 sequence is CASSIGQGGGKLFF. The CDR3 coding sequence is TGTGCCAGTAGTATAGGCCAGGGAGGAGGAAAACTGTTTTTT.

The chain carries TRBV19 and TRBJ2-3; D gene unclear. Germline CDR1 is LNHDA and CDR2 is SQIVND (reference sequence). The CDR3 totals 12 residues. V was clipped by 3 bases and J by 6 bases, with 7 bases between them. DNA for the CDR3: TGTGCCAGTAGTATTTGGGCCGATACGCAGTATTTT. This gives the protein CASSIWADTQYF.

In nucleotides, the CDR3 is TGTGCCAGTAGTAGGTCCGGATTAGGGGCAACAAATCAGCCCCAGCATTTT. Translating gives CASSRSGLGATNQPQHF. The chain couples TRBV19 to TRBJ1-5; possible D gene TRBD1, 5 bases. This CDR3 region has 17 residues. CDR1 LNHDA and CDR2 SQIVND come from the germline V gene (reference sequence). Between the trimmed V and J ends, which lost 4 bases and 4 bases, there was a span of 20 bases. Looking up the rest from reference TRBV19 and TRBJ1-5 gives the full variable domain: DGGITQSPKYLFRKEGQNVTLSCEQNLNHDAMYWYRQDPGQGLRLIYYSQIVNDFQKGDIAEGYSVSREKKESFPLTVTSAQKNPTAFYLCASSRSGLGATNQPQHFGDGTRLSIL.

The rearrangement uses TRBV15 and TRBJ1-1; no reliable D call. The V gene's germline CDR1 is LNHNV and CDR2 YYDKDF (reference sequence). This CDR3 is 12 amino acids long. Trimming shortened V by 0 bases and J by 8 bases, and 7 bases separated the two germline ends. The DNA for the CDR3 is TGTGCCACCAGCAGAGATCGAGCGGAAGCTTTCTTT. It is translated as CATSRDRAEAFF.

V and J are TRBV29-1 and TRBJ2-1; D ambiguous. The germline V gene has CDR1 SQVTM and CDR2 ANQGSEA. Trimming shortened V by 6 bases and J by 4 bases, and 13 bases separated the two germline ends. This CDR3 has 13 residues. The CDR3 protein is CSVPPTKYNEQFF. The CDR3 nucleotides are TGCAGCGTGCCCCCGACAAAGTACAATGAGCAGTTCTTC.

V is TRBV11-2 and J is TRBJ2-7, with unresolved D. Trimming removed 4 bases from V and 6 bases from J, with 19 bases in between. The V gene's germline CDR1 is SGHAT and CDR2 FQNNGV. This CDR3 region has 15 residues. The CDR3 loop reads CASSSVFTGTLEQYF. The CDR3 nucleotides are TGTGCCAGCAGCTCAGTGTTTACGGGTACACTCGAGCAGTACTTC.